The rows below give T cell receptor beta chains drawn from one sample of a study of shared clonotypes between healthy human individuals. Here immunoSEQ multiplex PCR was the method, and the copy in TCRdb shows in-frame clones only, minus some. The sample carries about 2.4 million clones, around nine tenths recorded once. The sequenced sample was naive CD4+ T cells sorted from blood. The receptors stem from a young man in good health. CDR3s include the opening cysteine and the closing phenylalanine or tryptophan. Each record gives: clone size, V gene, D gene, J gene, CDR3 DNA, CDR3 protein. D genes are given only for firm matches. Rows give clone size only sometimes, using once, few, many, or a class for an expanded clone.

>.|TRBV18|.|TRBJ1-2
TGTGCCAGCTCACGCGACCCCACGGATGGCTACACCTTC
CASSRDPTDGYTF
>.|TRBV11-2|.|TRBJ2-3
TGTGCCAGCAGCTTAGGGGGGGTGAATACACAATATACGCAGTATTTT
CASSLGGVNTQYTQYF
>.|TRBV10-3|TRBD2|TRBJ2-1
TGTGCCATCAGCGGGGGACTAGCGGACAATGAGCAGTTCTTC
CAISGGLADNEQFF
>.|TRBV6-5|TRBD1|TRBJ1-6
TGTGCCAGCAGCAGGGGGCGCGACAATTCACCCCTCCACTTT
CASSRGRDNSPLHF
>.|TRBV6-5|.|TRBJ2-7
TGTGCCAGCAGTTACTCCATCGGGATGAGCTCCTACGAGCAGTACTTC
CASSYSIGMSSYEQYF
>once|TRBV6-6|.|TRBJ2-1
TGTGCCAGCAGTCCAAAAACCCCCAATGAGCAGTTCTTC
CASSPKTPNEQFF
>once|TRBV19|TRBD2|TRBJ2-7
TGTGCCAGTAGTATAGGGACTAGCGGTTCCTACGAGCAGTACTTC
CASSIGTSGSYEQYF
>.|TRBV5-1|TRBD1|TRBJ1-1
TGCGCCAGTGGCGACAGGGGGCGTACTGAAGCTTTCTTT
CASGDRGRTEAFF
>once|TRBV19|.|TRBJ1-5
TGTGCCAGTACCCCGGAGGGGCGGAACAATCAGCCCCAGCATTTT
CASTPEGRNNQPQHF
>.|TRBV5-1|.|TRBJ2-2
TGCGCCAGCAGCATGGAGGTTATGGACACCGGGGAGCTGTTTTTT
CASSMEVMDTGELFF
>.|TRBV5-1|TRBD2|TRBJ2-3
TGCGCCAGCAGCTGGGGGACTAGCGAGAGCACAGATACGCAGTATTTT
CASSWGTSESTDTQYF
>.|TRBV4-1|.|TRBJ1-2
TGCGCCAGCAGCCAAGGGGCAACGGTTAACTATGGCTACACCTTC
CASSQGATVNYGYTF
>.|TRBV5-4|.|TRBJ2-4
TGTGCCAGCAGCTTGCTCGACACCCGCCAGGGGAACATTCAGTACTTC
CASSLLDTRQGNIQYF
>.|TRBV7-9|.|TRBJ2-3
TGTGCCAGCAGCTTGACAACCCCCACAGATACGCAGTATTTT
CASSLTTPTDTQYF
>.|TRBV6-6|.|TRBJ2-7
TGTGCCAGCAGTCCACCCGGGAGCGGTTACGAGCAGTACTTC
CASSPPGSGYEQYF
>.|TRBV10-3|TRBD1|TRBJ2-5
TGTGCCATCAGTACCACAGGGGGCGTAGAGACCCAGTACTTC
CAISTTGGVETQYF
>.|TRBV19|.|TRBJ2-2
TGTGCCAGTAGCCCCATGGAGGCCGGGGAGCTGTTTTTT
CASSPMEAGELFF
>once|TRBV10-2|.|TRBJ2-7
TGCGCCAGCAGGGTCGGGCAGGGTGGGCCCTACGAGCAGTACTTC
CASRVGQGGPYEQYF
>few|TRBV18|TRBD2|TRBJ2-7
TGTGCCAGCCATACCGGGACTAGCGGGGGCCACGAGCAGTACTTC
CASHTGTSGGHEQYF
>.|TRBV7-2|.|TRBJ1-5
TGTGCCAGCAGCTTAGGTGATTCGCAGGGGCGGCAGCCCCAGCATTTT
CASSLGDSQGRQPQHF
>.|TRBV5-1|TRBD2|TRBJ2-7
TGCGCCAGCAGCTTGGAACTAGCGGGGGGCTTATTGGGCCACGAGCAGTACTTC
CASSLELAGGLLGHEQYF
>.|TRBV5-1|TRBD1|TRBJ2-6
TGCGCCAGCAACCAACAGGGGGCAGGGGCCAACGTCCTGACTTTC
CASNQQGAGANVLTF
>.|TRBV28|.|TRBJ2-7
TGTGCCAGCAGTTCCCCGGGTCAGCGGAGCTCCTACGAGCAGTACTTC
CASSSPGQRSSYEQYF
>once|TRBV30|TRBD1|TRBJ2-7
TGTGCCTGGAGGGTTACCGGGACAGGTGATTACGAGCAGTACTTC
CAWRVTGTGDYEQYF